This is a list of T cell receptor beta chains from one sample in a study of shared clonotypes between healthy human individuals. Assay: immunoSEQ multiplex PCR; the TCRdb copy retains only in-frame clones and omits some. The sample consists of about 110,000 clones, 68% of them appearing once. What was sequenced was memory CD8+ T cells sorted from blood. The receptors come from a woman aged 25-40 years in good health. CDR3s include the opening cysteine and the closing phenylalanine or tryptophan. D genes are given only for firm matches. Rows may omit the clone size; those that give it use once, few, many or a size class.

CASSLRRGEQPQHF | TGTGCCAGCAGTTTACGGAGGGGGGAACAGCCCCAGCATTTT | . | TRBJ1-5 | TRBV28 | .
CASSLAVGSSYNEQFF | TGTGCCAGCAGCTTAGCCGTGGGGAGCTCCTACAATGAGCAGTTCTTC | . | TRBJ2-1 | TRBV7-8 | .
CASMRGQGPYEQYF | TGTGCCAGCATGAGGGGACAGGGGCCGTACGAGCAGTACTTC | . | TRBJ2-7 | TRBV6-1 | TRBD1
CASSLEMVETQYF | TGTGCCAGCAGCTTGGAAATGGTGGAGACCCAGTACTTC | . | TRBJ2-5 | TRBV5-4 | .
CATSRQGQATDTQYF | TGTGCCACCAGCAGACAAGGACAAGCCACAGATACGCAGTATTTT | many | TRBJ2-3 | TRBV15 | .
CASSLTPSGTSLSGANVLTF | TGTGCCAGCAGTTTGACCCCTTCCGGGACTAGCCTCTCTGGGGCCAACGTCCTGACTTTC | few | TRBJ2-6 | TRBV7-6 | TRBD2
CASSPGHSGPPMNTEAFF | TGTGCCAGCAGCCCCGGCCATTCAGGGCCCCCCATGAACACTGAAGCTTTCTTT | . | TRBJ1-1 | TRBV7-9 | .
CASSLGGGTDTQYF | TGTGCCAGCAGTCTCGGGGGGGGCACAGATACGCAGTATTTT | . | TRBJ2-3 | TRBV9 | TRBD2
CASSGRDSTDTQYF | TGTGCCAGCAGCGGTCGGGACAGCACAGATACGCAGTATTTT | . | TRBJ2-3 | TRBV5-4 | .
CASSRDWSYEQYF | TGTGCCAGCAGCCGGGACTGGAGCTACGAGCAGTACTTC | . | TRBJ2-7 | TRBV5-4 | .
CASSLSDSYEQYF | TGTGCCAGCAGTTTATCGGACTCCTACGAGCAGTACTTC | once | TRBJ2-7 | TRBV27 | .
CASSFSGRASQETQYF | TGCGCCAGCAGCTTTAGCGGGAGGGCCTCCCAGGAGACCCAGTACTTC | . | TRBJ2-5 | TRBV5-1 | TRBD2
CASSEVDTPSGANVLTF | TGTGCCAGCAGTGAAGTGGACACTCCCTCTGGGGCCAACGTCCTGACTTTC | few | TRBJ2-6 | TRBV25-1 | .
CASAGAQNTEAFF | TGTGCCAGCGCAGGCGCCCAGAACACTGAAGCTTTCTTT | . | TRBJ1-1 | TRBV18 | .
CASSVVGRPQFETQYF | TGTGCCAGCAGCGTAGTTGGCCGGCCGCAGTTTGAGACCCAGTACTTC | . | TRBJ2-5 | TRBV9 | .
CASSEGQADLDQPQHF | TGTGCCAGCAGTGAAGGCCAGGCTGATCTGGATCAGCCCCAGCATTTT | . | TRBJ1-5 | TRBV25-1 | .
CASSLPGQGVIATNEKLFF | TGTGCCAGCAGTCTTCCGGGACAGGGGGTAATCGCAACTAATGAAAAACTGTTTTTT | . | TRBJ1-4 | TRBV2 | TRBD1
CASSPSIFSETHGYTF | TGTGCCAGCAGCCCTTCAATTTTCTCCGAGACGCATGGCTACACCTTC | . | TRBJ1-2 | TRBV7-2 | .
CASSNPGGTGFGEQYF | TGTGCCAGCAGCAACCCGGGGGGGACAGGGTTTGGCGAGCAGTACTTC | few | TRBJ2-7 | TRBV5-4 | .
CASSESDYQPQHF | TGTGCCAGCAGTGAATCCGATTATCAGCCCCAGCATTTT | . | TRBJ1-5 | TRBV25-1 | .
CASSLRGQGEQYF | TGTGCCAGCAGCCTCAGGGGGCAAGGGGAGCAGTACTTC | once | TRBJ2-7 | TRBV11-3 | TRBD1
CASSFTGASGSDTQYF | TGTGCCAGCAGTTTTACCGGCGCTAGCGGGAGTGATACGCAGTATTTT | . | TRBJ2-3 | TRBV6-5 | TRBD2
CASSVLTYEQYF | TGTGCCAGCAGTGTACTTACTTACGAGCAGTACTTC | . | TRBJ2-7 | TRBV6-1 | .
CASSLVAGADEQYF | TGTGCCAGCAGCTTAGTGGCAGGGGCCGACGAGCAGTACTTC | . | TRBJ2-7 | TRBV7-6 | .
CASSQDWGETDTQYF | TGTGCCAGCAGCCAAGATTGGGGGGAAACAGATACGCAGTATTTT | . | TRBJ2-3 | TRBV4-2 | .
CASSLVIIQTSGYEQYF | TGTGCCAGCAGCTTAGTGATTATCCAGACCTCCGGCTACGAGCAGTACTTC | few | TRBJ2-7 | TRBV7-8 | .
CASSRGSNQPQHF | TGCGCCAGCAGCCGCGGCAGCAATCAGCCCCAGCATTTT | . | TRBJ1-5 | TRBV4-1 | .
CASKGTSGLDAHPNYEQYF | TGTGCCAGCAAAGGCACTAGCGGGCTTGATGCCCACCCTAACTACGAGCAGTACTTC | . | TRBJ2-7 | TRBV2 | TRBD2
CASSDRGPNWAFF | TGTGCCAGCAGCGACAGGGGTCCAAATTGGGCTTTCTTT | . | TRBJ1-1 | TRBV13 | TRBD1
CASSLISGTATYEQYF | TGTGCCAGCAGCTTAATTTCTGGGACAGCGACCTACGAGCAGTACTTC | once | TRBJ2-7 | TRBV7-8 | TRBD1
CATGLVLVELFF | TGTGCCACGGGACTAGTGCTAGTGGAGCTGTTTTTT | . | TRBJ2-2 | TRBV19 | TRBD2
CASSRRGGGQETQYF | TGTGCCAGCAGCCGCAGGGGAGGGGGCCAAGAGACCCAGTACTTC | few | TRBJ2-5 | TRBV5-2 | .
CASSFPGSEVLNQPQHF | TGTGCCAGCAGTTTTCCCGGTTCGGAGGTGTTAAATCAGCCCCAGCATTTT | . | TRBJ1-5 | TRBV28 | .
CASSFWTGYGYTF | TGTGCCAGCAGTTTTTGGACAGGCTATGGCTACACCTTC | . | TRBJ1-2 | TRBV28 | TRBD1
CATSSEGGTGPETQYF | TGTGCCACCAGCAGTGAGGGGGGGACAGGGCCAGAGACCCAGTACTTC | many | TRBJ2-5 | TRBV15 | TRBD1
CASSVFSGDYGYTF | TGTGCCAGCAGCGTATTTTCAGGGGACTATGGCTACACCTTC | . | TRBJ1-2 | TRBV9 | .
CASSQTSGYYEQYF | TGCGCCAGCAGCCAAACTAGCGGGTATTACGAGCAGTACTTC | . | TRBJ2-7 | TRBV4-1 | TRBD2
CAIGRETSGREMDPNEQFF | TGTGCCATCGGGCGGGAGACTAGCGGGAGGGAGATGGACCCCAATGAGCAGTTCTTC | . | TRBJ2-1 | TRBV10-3 | TRBD2
CASSRRQGYEQYF | TGTGCCAGCAGTAGAAGACAGGGGTACGAGCAGTACTTC | . | TRBJ2-7 | TRBV28 | TRBD1
CASLKVDTQYF | TGTGCCAGCCTTAAAGTAGATACGCAGTATTTT | . | TRBJ2-3 | TRBV11-2 | .
CASSLVAAGVAEQFF | TGTGCCAGCAGCTTAGTGGCGGCGGGAGTTGCTGAGCAGTTCTTC | . | TRBJ2-1 | TRBV7-7 | TRBD2
CASSEGTGQGINYGYTF | TGTGCCAGCAGTGAAGGAACAGGACAGGGGATTAACTATGGCTACACCTTC | . | TRBJ1-2 | TRBV6-1 | TRBD1
CASSKTVGGQLRYTF | TGTGCCAGCAGCAAAACAGTTGGGGGTCAACTTCGCTACACCTTC | . | TRBJ1-2 | TRBV7-9 | .
CAISGGGFTDTQYF | TGTGCCATCAGTGGGGGGGGATTCACAGATACGCAGTATTTT | . | TRBJ2-3 | TRBV10-3 | TRBD2
CASRSPLNRTNYGYTF | TGTGCCAGCAGATCCCCCCTGAACAGAACTAACTATGGCTACACCTTC | . | TRBJ1-2 | TRBV9 | .
CASSPGDRDYYEQYF | TGTGCCAGCAGTCCCGGGGACAGGGACTACTACGAGCAGTACTTC | . | TRBJ2-7 | TRBV28 | TRBD1
CASSIGGAHNEQFF | TGTGCCAGTAGTATCGGGGGCGCCCACAATGAGCAGTTCTTC | few | TRBJ2-1 | TRBV19 | .
CAWSVSGYEQYF | TGTGCCTGGAGTGTTTCTGGGTACGAGCAGTACTTC | . | TRBJ2-7 | TRBV30 | .
CASSYVTGSSYEQYF | TGTGCCAGCAGTTACGTTACAGGGTCCTCCTACGAGCAGTACTTC | medium-sized | TRBJ2-7 | TRBV6-5 | .
CASSLGGVVNTEAFF | TGTGCCAGCAGTCTAGGGGGGGTAGTGAACACTGAAGCTTTCTTT | . | TRBJ1-1 | TRBV27 | .
CASRLEDGLNTEAFF | TGTGCCAGCAGGCTAGAAGACGGATTGAACACTGAAGCTTTCTTT | . | TRBJ1-1 | TRBV7-2 | .
CASSPYYADEQFF | TGTGCCAGCAGCCCATACTACGCCGATGAGCAGTTCTTC | once | TRBJ2-1 | TRBV7-2 | .
CASSVGQGDNYGYTF | TGTGCCAGCAGCGTAGGACAGGGAGATAACTATGGCTACACCTTC | . | TRBJ1-2 | TRBV9 | TRBD1
CASSQSGGGLEQYF | TGCGCCAGCAGTCAATCGGGGGGTGGGCTCGAGCAGTACTTC | . | TRBJ2-7 | TRBV23-1 | .
CASSLTPRTYGYTF | TGTGCCAGCAGTTTAACCCCCCGCACCTATGGCTACACCTTC | . | TRBJ1-2 | TRBV27 | .
CASSLGREFNEQFF | TGTGCCAGCAGTTTAGGGCGGGAGTTTAATGAGCAGTTCTTC | . | TRBJ2-1 | TRBV27 | TRBD2
CASSQGPLAGVEQYF | TGCGCCAGCAGCCAAGGTCCCCTAGCGGGAGTCGAGCAGTACTTC | . | TRBJ2-7 | TRBV4-1 | TRBD2
CASSLGPLGEQFF | TGTGCCAGCAGTTTAGGTCCCTTGGGTGAGCAGTTCTTC | . | TRBJ2-1 | TRBV27 | .
CASSEMEEYEQFF | TGCGCCAGCAGTGAGATGGAGGAATATGAGCAGTTCTTC | . | TRBJ2-1 | TRBV10-2 | .